This TCR beta chain was documented in a study of CD8+ T cells in alopecia areata. Following RNA extraction, reverse transcription yielded cDNA that acted as the sequencing template. Profiling relied on immunoSEQ multiplex PCR, and the TCRdb table lists in-frame clones only, not all of them. The table includes 110,000 or so clones, under 65% detected once. Alopecia areata patients provided lesional scalp punch biopsies and peripheral blood. This clone was seen more than once but under ten times. Its cognate antigen is unknown. There are 13 residues in the CDR3. CDR1 is ENHRY and CDR2 is SYGVKD in the germline V gene. The ends lost 2 bases at V and 7 bases at J; junction bases unmatched: 4. Study-wide points: There were also resident alphabeta T cells of normal skin sequenced in scalp samples. Normal scalp had lower clonality than lesional scalp, with alopecia totalis/universalis lesions showing this most strongly.

This clonotype was sampled from a human donor with alopecia areata. The chain has TRBV10-3 and TRBJ2-5, with 7 bases matching TRBD2. Sequenced: NKG2D-low CD8+ T cells sorted from blood. The CDR3 loop is CAISEGREGTQYF. CDR3 coding DNA: TGTGCCATCAGTGAGGGCAGGGAGGGGACCCAGTACTTC.